This TCR beta chain comes out of a study of OX40 agonist ivuxolimab in advanced cancers. Study background: Enrollees could have had prior anti-PD-1, anti-PD-L1 or anti-CTLA-4 therapy, which roughly 40% had received. Three dose-escalation patients had partial responses: one with hepatocellular carcinoma and two with cutaneous melanoma. General observations from the study: Partial responders receiving 0.1-3.0 mg/kg showed among the lowest clonal expansion.

As for this clone: Its antigen is not known.

With 4 bases clipped from V and 2 bases from J, the junction kept 11 bases outside the gene matches. This CDR3 is built from 16 residues. Per the germline V gene, CDR1 is SGHRS and CDR2 is YFSETQ. Libraries were prepared by immunoSEQ multiplex PCR; TCRdb keeps only in-frame clonotypes and omits some of them. The table has more than 40,000 clones, roughly four fifths seen once; the top ten hold less than 2%. Patients who had autoimmune disease history or got systemic immunosuppression were left out. The receptor was isolated from an adult with an advanced solid tumor such as melanoma, head and neck, liver or kidney cancer. Sequenced material: CD4+ or CD8+ T cells sorted from blood, taken in a trial of the OX40 agonist ivuxolimab. The chain is built from TRBV5-1 and TRBJ2-5; 7 nucleotides line up with TRBD1. The CDR3 loop is CASSLGQVRGQETQYF. CDR3 DNA: TGCGCCAGCAGCCTAGGACAGGTTAGGGGGCAAGAGACCCAGTACTTC.